This record looks at one T cell receptor (beta chain) sequence and its context. This sample is part of a study of blood T cell repertoires in COVID-19. Assay used: immunoSEQ multiplex PCR; TCRdb lists only in-frame clones, some missing. Of 250,000 to 400,000 clones listed, 70% to 90% are singletons. CDR3 length: 14 amino acids. Deletions cut 4 bases from V and 1 base from J, with 10 bases between. The germline V gene encodes CDR1 SEHNR and CDR2 FQNEAQ (reference sequence). The sequencing sample was made of PBMCs or T cells enriched from blood (not recorded which). The rearrangement links TRBV7-9 to TRBJ1-2; possible D gene TRBD1, 5 bases. This TCR was sampled from a woman in her 30s who had recovered from COVID-19. The CDR3 reads CASSWGGDNYGYTF. The CDR3 region has the DNA TGTGCCAGCAGCTGGGGGGGAGATAACTATGGCTACACCTTC.